Included here is one T cell receptor (beta chain) sequence, with context. The antigen is unknown. CDR3 size: 15 residues. The V gene end was trimmed by 1 base and the J gene end by 3 bases; junction bases not matched to a gene: 3. The germline V gene has CDR1 SGHAT and CDR2 FQNNGV. These data come from a study of shared clonotypes between healthy human individuals. At the level of the study: Donors were a couple of women and a few men aged 18 to 49. Whole-study findings and limits: Relative to memory subsets, naive subsets generally showed larger estimated richness. A few donors had about 5% of their naive CD4 clonotypes in common. Only a few donors were included, so the genetic and exposure-history diversity represented was limited.

The protocol was immunoSEQ multiplex PCR, while the TCRdb copy is restricted to in-frame clones and leaves out a portion. Here the sample spans 1,500,000 or so clones, about 96% being singletons. The sequence derives from a man aged 30-40 years in good health. Sequencing was done on a sample of naive CD4+ T cells sorted from blood. The subset: CD45RA+ positively selected. V usage is TRBV11-2 and J usage is TRBJ2-4, with TRBD2 identical over 7 bases. CDR3 loop: CASSLVTSNKNIQYF. The CDR3 nucleotides read TGTGCCAGCAGCTTAGTGACTAGCAACAAAAACATTCAGTACTTC.